This T cell receptor beta chain comes out of a study of blood T cell repertoires in COVID-19. Study-wide background: From the United States, Italy and Spain came samples of acute and convalescent COVID-19. In each case, the material was cDNA or gDNA derived from T cells, B-cell-depleted T cells, or PBMCs.

In Seattle, patients joined the study during active infection and were tracked longitudinally. This clone was seen only a few times. This CDR3 region has 15 residues. Trimming at V came to 4 bases and at J to 4 bases, leaving 6 bases not matched to a gene. Germline values: CDR1 LNHDA, CDR2 SQIVND (reference sequence). Per the original methods: Amplification of reference gene primers provided the estimated nucleated cell counts. Measured with immunoSEQ multiplex PCR; TCRdb has only the in-frame clones, and not every one. Clone size and the V and J calls come from that table; the DNA yielded D and trimming. The sample shows roughly 480,000 clones, approximately 92% of them seen only once.

The rearrangement uses TRBV19 and TRBJ2-1; 8 bases are a match to TRBD2. Sequenced input: peripheral blood. The clonotype was recovered from a man between 18 and 29 years old with COVID-19, enrolled during active disease. This CDR3 reads CASSSGGYRYNEQFF. CDR3 DNA sequence: TGTGCCAGTAGTAGCGGGGGGTATAGGTACAATGAGCAGTTCTTC.